The rows below give T cell receptor beta chains drawn from one sample of a study of cytomegalovirus exposure and HLA in healthy donors. The repertoire was sequenced with immunoSEQ multiplex PCR; TCRdb's copy has only in-frame clones and lacks some. The data contain around 200,000 clones, 81% of them singletons. Input material: PBMCs. The source is a woman aged 25 to 39 in good health and CMV-seronegative. Each CDR3 is given with its conserved first and last residue. Fields, in order: CDR3 DNA, CDR3 protein, D gene, clone size, V gene, J gene, CDR3 length. A D gene is named only where the DNA matches it firmly. Size is stated for part of the rows, as once, few or many counts, or as a class when the clone is expanded.

CDR3nt: TGTGCCTGGAGTAGGGGTAGGAGCGGGGGGAATGAGCAGTTCTTC
CDR3aa: CAWSRGRSGGNEQFF
d_gene: TRBD2
abundance: .
v_gene: TRBV30
j_gene: TRBJ2-1
len: 15

CDR3nt: TGTGCCAGCAGCTTAGTAAGTGGGACTAGGATCTACGAGCAGTACTTC
CDR3aa: CASSLVSGTRIYEQYF
d_gene: TRBD2
abundance: .
v_gene: TRBV11-2
j_gene: TRBJ2-7
len: 16

CDR3nt: TGTGCCAGCTCACCCGACAGGGGCTATGGCTACACCTTC
CDR3aa: CASSPDRGYGYTF
d_gene: TRBD1
abundance: few
v_gene: TRBV18
j_gene: TRBJ1-2
len: 13

CDR3nt: TGTGCCAGCAGTGGACCAAGGGGCGCCTCTAACTATGGCTACACCTTC
CDR3aa: CASSGPRGASNYGYTF
d_gene: .
abundance: .
v_gene: TRBV25-1
j_gene: TRBJ1-2
len: 16

CDR3nt: TGTGCCAGCAGTACGGACAGGAGGACCGGGGAGCTGTTTTTT
CDR3aa: CASSTDRRTGELFF
d_gene: TRBD1
abundance: .
v_gene: TRBV6-5
j_gene: TRBJ2-2
len: 14

CDR3nt: TGTGCCAGCAGCCTCAATACAGGGCTCAACGAGCAGTACTTC
CDR3aa: CASSLNTGLNEQYF
d_gene: .
abundance: few
v_gene: TRBV7-8
j_gene: TRBJ2-7
len: 14

CDR3nt: TGTGCCAGCAGCGCGACTAGCGGACAAGAGACCCAGTACTTC
CDR3aa: CASSATSGQETQYF
d_gene: TRBD2
abundance: .
v_gene: TRBV9
j_gene: TRBJ2-5
len: 14

CDR3nt: TGTGCCAGTAGTTCCGCAGGGATCCCTAACTATGGCTACACCTTC
CDR3aa: CASSSAGIPNYGYTF
d_gene: .
abundance: once
v_gene: TRBV19
j_gene: TRBJ1-2
len: 15

CDR3nt: TGTGCCAGCAGCTTGTCCGCGGGGGTAGAGACCCAGTACTTC
CDR3aa: CASSLSAGVETQYF
d_gene: TRBD2
abundance: .
v_gene: TRBV7-2
j_gene: TRBJ2-5
len: 14

CDR3nt: TGTGCCAGCAGCTTGAGGACTAGCGGGAGTCGAACCGGGGAGCTGTTTTTT
CDR3aa: CASSLRTSGSRTGELFF
d_gene: TRBD2
abundance: .
v_gene: TRBV5-4
j_gene: TRBJ2-2
len: 17

CDR3nt: TGTGCCAGCAGTGAGCGTTGGACTAATGAAAAACTGTTTTTT
CDR3aa: CASSERWTNEKLFF
d_gene: .
abundance: .
v_gene: TRBV2
j_gene: TRBJ1-4
len: 14

CDR3nt: TGTGCCAGCAGTGAACCGGGACTAGCGACACTAAACACCGGGGAGCTGTTTTTT
CDR3aa: CASSEPGLATLNTGELFF
d_gene: TRBD2
abundance: .
v_gene: TRBV5-8
j_gene: TRBJ2-2
len: 18

CDR3nt: TGTGCCAGCAGCGTGGGAGCGGGAGGATCCTACAATGAGCAGTTCTTC
CDR3aa: CASSVGAGGSYNEQFF
d_gene: TRBD2
abundance: .
v_gene: TRBV5-4
j_gene: TRBJ2-1
len: 16

CDR3nt: TGCGCCAGCAGGGGACAGGGGTCCTACGAGCAGTACTTC
CDR3aa: CASRGQGSYEQYF
d_gene: TRBD1
abundance: .
v_gene: TRBV10-2
j_gene: TRBJ2-7
len: 13

CDR3nt: TGTGCCAGCAGCGTCGGGACTAGTTCCGCCTACGAGCAGTACTTC
CDR3aa: CASSVGTSSAYEQYF
d_gene: TRBD2
abundance: .
v_gene: TRBV9
j_gene: TRBJ2-7
len: 15

CDR3nt: TGTGCCAGCAGTCCGTGGACTAGCGGCAACAATGAGCAGTTCTTC
CDR3aa: CASSPWTSGNNEQFF
d_gene: TRBD2
abundance: .
v_gene: TRBV27
j_gene: TRBJ2-1
len: 15

CDR3nt: TGCGCCAGCAGCTCCGGGACAGGGGCCTACGAGCAGTACTTC
CDR3aa: CASSSGTGAYEQYF
d_gene: TRBD1
abundance: once
v_gene: TRBV5-1
j_gene: TRBJ2-7
len: 14

CDR3nt: TGTGCCAGCAGTAGGCAGGGCGGCGACACAGATACGCAGTATTTT
CDR3aa: CASSRQGGDTDTQYF
d_gene: .
abundance: .
v_gene: TRBV2
j_gene: TRBJ2-3
len: 15

CDR3nt: TGTGCCAATAGTATATCTGTTACTCACTATGGCTACACCTTC
CDR3aa: CANSISVTHYGYTF
d_gene: .
abundance: .
v_gene: TRBV19
j_gene: TRBJ1-2
len: 14

CDR3nt: TGTGCCAGCACGGAGACTAGCGAGTACAATGAGCAGTTCTTC
CDR3aa: CASTETSEYNEQFF
d_gene: TRBD2
abundance: .
v_gene: TRBV6-1
j_gene: TRBJ2-1
len: 14

CDR3nt: TGTGCCAGCAGTTTCAACATGGGCGTTGGGTATGGCTACACCTTC
CDR3aa: CASSFNMGVGYGYTF
d_gene: .
abundance: once
v_gene: TRBV27
j_gene: TRBJ1-2
len: 15

CDR3nt: TGTGCCAGCAGTTACTCGACCGGGACTAGCGTAGAGACCCAGTACTTC
CDR3aa: CASSYSTGTSVETQYF
d_gene: TRBD2
abundance: .
v_gene: TRBV6-5
j_gene: TRBJ2-5
len: 16

CDR3nt: TGCGCCAGCAGGGGTAACTTAGCCTCCTACAATGAGCAGTTCTTC
CDR3aa: CASRGNLASYNEQFF
d_gene: .
abundance: .
v_gene: TRBV5-1
j_gene: TRBJ2-1
len: 15

CDR3nt: TGTGCCAGCTCACCAGGGGACTGGCAGGATCTCTCTGGGGCCAACGTCCTGACTTTC
CDR3aa: CASSPGDWQDLSGANVLTF
d_gene: .
abundance: .
v_gene: TRBV18
j_gene: TRBJ2-6
len: 19

CDR3nt: TGCGCCAGCAGCCAGCAGCGGGGGGGGACGGAGACCCAGTACTTC
CDR3aa: CASSQQRGGTETQYF
d_gene: TRBD2
abundance: .
v_gene: TRBV4-1
j_gene: TRBJ2-5
len: 15

CDR3nt: TGTGCCAGCAGCGTAAACACGGGTAACTATGGCTACACCTTC
CDR3aa: CASSVNTGNYGYTF
d_gene: .
abundance: .
v_gene: TRBV9
j_gene: TRBJ1-2
len: 14

CDR3nt: TGTGCCAGCAGAGGACTAGCGGGATATTCCCACTACAATGAGCAGTTCTTC
CDR3aa: CASRGLAGYSHYNEQFF
d_gene: TRBD2
abundance: .
v_gene: TRBV2
j_gene: TRBJ2-1
len: 17

CDR3nt: TGTGCCACCAGCGGAGGACATTTCAACACCGGGGAGCTGTTTTTT
CDR3aa: CATSGGHFNTGELFF
d_gene: .
abundance: .
v_gene: TRBV15
j_gene: TRBJ2-2
len: 15

CDR3nt: TGTGCCAGCAGTTTATTAGCCGTTCCGAATTCACCCCTCCACTTT
CDR3aa: CASSLLAVPNSPLHF
d_gene: .
abundance: .
v_gene: TRBV28
j_gene: TRBJ1-6
len: 15

CDR3nt: TGTGCCAGCAATTTGGCCGGGGTGAGGGGGGAGCTGTTTTTT
CDR3aa: CASNLAGVRGELFF
d_gene: .
abundance: .
v_gene: TRBV5-6
j_gene: TRBJ2-2
len: 14

CDR3nt: TGTGCCAGCAGTGAACCTGGGACAGGACAGCAGTATTTT
CDR3aa: CASSEPGTGQQYF
d_gene: TRBD1
abundance: .
v_gene: TRBV2
j_gene: TRBJ2-3
len: 13

CDR3nt: TGTGCCAGCAGTTTCTCGAGCTCCTATAATTCACCCCTCCACTTT
CDR3aa: CASSFSSSYNSPLHF
d_gene: .
abundance: .
v_gene: TRBV28
j_gene: TRBJ1-6
len: 15

CDR3nt: TGCAGCGTTGGAAGGACTCCCGAGCAGTACTTC
CDR3aa: CSVGRTPEQYF
d_gene: .
abundance: once
v_gene: TRBV29-1
j_gene: TRBJ2-7
len: 11

CDR3nt: TGTGCCAGCAGCACCGGGACAGGGAGAGAGACCCAGTACTTC
CDR3aa: CASSTGTGRETQYF
d_gene: TRBD1
abundance: .
v_gene: TRBV9
j_gene: TRBJ2-5
len: 14

CDR3nt: TGTGCCAGCAGCTTGGTCTGGGCCAGCAATCAGCCCCAGCATTTT
CDR3aa: CASSLVWASNQPQHF
d_gene: .
abundance: .
v_gene: TRBV5-8
j_gene: TRBJ1-5
len: 15

CDR3nt: TGTGCCAGCAGCTCCTGGGGCAAGGGAACTGAAGCTTTCTTT
CDR3aa: CASSSWGKGTEAFF
d_gene: .
abundance: .
v_gene: TRBV5-4
j_gene: TRBJ1-1
len: 14

CDR3nt: TGCGCCAGCAGCTTACAGGGGGGTTATCAGCCCCAGCATTTT
CDR3aa: CASSLQGGYQPQHF
d_gene: TRBD1
abundance: .
v_gene: TRBV5-1
j_gene: TRBJ1-5
len: 14

CDR3nt: TGTGCCAGCTCGCCGGGGGCGGGAGGGAAATACAATGAGCAGTTCTTC
CDR3aa: CASSPGAGGKYNEQFF
d_gene: TRBD2
abundance: .
v_gene: TRBV2
j_gene: TRBJ2-1
len: 16

CDR3nt: TGTGCCAGTAGTAAGACGGGACTCCCCCTAGGCTATGGCTACACCTTC
CDR3aa: CASSKTGLPLGYGYTF
d_gene: .
abundance: .
v_gene: TRBV19
j_gene: TRBJ1-2
len: 16

CDR3nt: TGTGCCAGCAGCTTGAGACATCGCACAGATACGCAGTATTTT
CDR3aa: CASSLRHRTDTQYF
d_gene: .
abundance: .
v_gene: TRBV7-2
j_gene: TRBJ2-3
len: 14

CDR3nt: TGTGCCAGCAGGACAGGGGGCCCCGACACTGAAGCTTTCTTT
CDR3aa: CASRTGGPDTEAFF
d_gene: TRBD1
abundance: .
v_gene: TRBV28
j_gene: TRBJ1-1
len: 14

CDR3nt: TGTGCCAGCCCGAGGGGGTTAACGAACACTGAAGCTTTCTTT
CDR3aa: CASPRGLTNTEAFF
d_gene: .
abundance: .
v_gene: TRBV28
j_gene: TRBJ1-1
len: 14

CDR3nt: TGTGCCAGCACCATTGCCGGGTACGAGCAGTACTTC
CDR3aa: CASTIAGYEQYF
d_gene: .
abundance: few
v_gene: TRBV25-1
j_gene: TRBJ2-7
len: 12

CDR3nt: TGTGCCAGCAGCCTAACGCCGGGTGCGCCTGAAGCTTTCTTT
CDR3aa: CASSLTPGAPEAFF
d_gene: .
abundance: .
v_gene: TRBV7-2
j_gene: TRBJ1-1
len: 14

CDR3nt: TGTGCCAGCTCACTACAGGGAGTAGGCAATCAGCCCCAGCATTTT
CDR3aa: CASSLQGVGNQPQHF
d_gene: .
abundance: few
v_gene: TRBV18
j_gene: TRBJ1-5
len: 15

CDR3nt: TGTGCCAGCAGCTTAGCGGCGGGACTTGGCTACACCTTC
CDR3aa: CASSLAAGLGYTF
d_gene: .
abundance: .
v_gene: TRBV11-2
j_gene: TRBJ1-2
len: 13

CDR3nt: TGTGCCAGCAGCTCAGGACAGTGGTATGGCTACACCTTC
CDR3aa: CASSSGQWYGYTF
d_gene: .
abundance: few
v_gene: TRBV7-9
j_gene: TRBJ1-2
len: 13

CDR3nt: TGTGCCTGGAGTCCCCTGGCGGGAGGCAGGGATGAGCAGTTCTTC
CDR3aa: CAWSPLAGGRDEQFF
d_gene: TRBD2
abundance: .
v_gene: TRBV30
j_gene: TRBJ2-1
len: 15

CDR3nt: TGTGCCATCTCGAGCCGCGGCGGTGAAGCTTTCTTT
CDR3aa: CAISSRGGEAFF
d_gene: .
abundance: .
v_gene: TRBV19
j_gene: TRBJ1-1
len: 12

CDR3nt: TGTGCCACCAGCAGAGAGGGACTAGCGGGAGGGCGGCAGTTCTTC
CDR3aa: CATSREGLAGGRQFF
d_gene: TRBD2
abundance: .
v_gene: TRBV15
j_gene: TRBJ2-1
len: 15

CDR3nt: TGCGCCAGCAGAACGGGGTCCTCCTACGAGCAGTACTTC
CDR3aa: CASRTGSSYEQYF
d_gene: .
abundance: .
v_gene: TRBV5-1
j_gene: TRBJ2-7
len: 13

CDR3nt: TGTGCCAGCAGCAGACAGGGCGGCACTGAAGCTTTCTTT
CDR3aa: CASSRQGGTEAFF
d_gene: TRBD1
abundance: .
v_gene: TRBV6-5
j_gene: TRBJ1-1
len: 13

CDR3nt: TGTGCCAGCAGCCCCAGGGCTAGCGGGATATACAATGAGCAGTTCTTC
CDR3aa: CASSPRASGIYNEQFF
d_gene: TRBD2
abundance: .
v_gene: TRBV11-2
j_gene: TRBJ2-1
len: 16

CDR3nt: TGTGCCAGCAGTTTAGCTAGGGGCCCCGGGGAGCTGTTTTTT
CDR3aa: CASSLARGPGELFF
d_gene: .
abundance: few
v_gene: TRBV27
j_gene: TRBJ2-2
len: 14